The 28 T cell receptor beta chains reported below all come from one sample, sequenced in a study of CD8 T cells in ankylosing spondylitis. TCRdb re-derived calls from the 5' RACE reads in MiXCR, one entry per CDR3 protein. The table shows 200,000 to 250,000 distinct CDR3 sequences, with 8% to 11% occurring only once. The material sequenced was blood, either unsorted or a sorted T cell fraction (not recorded which). The receptors were gathered from a male donor with ankylosing spondylitis or in good health (not recorded which).

The rearrangement joins TRBV27 to TRBJ1-4; D is perhaps TRBD1 (5 bases). The CDR3 extends over 17 amino acids. Germline V gene data show CDR1 as MNHEY and CDR2 as SMNVEV (reference sequence). Trimming took 2 bases from V and 0 from J, leaving 13 bases between them. The CDR3 DNA reads as TGTGCCAGCAGTTTAAGACCACCGGGACCAACTAATGAAAAACTGTTTTTT. This encodes CASSLRPPGPTNEKLFF.

This clonotype was recorded many times. The genes are TRBV7-2 and TRBJ1-2; D unclear. CDR1 SGHTA and CDR2 FQGNSA come from the germline V gene. The V end was cut by 2 bases, the J end by 6 bases, with 10 bases between. This CDR3 comprises 13 residues. CDR3 amino acids: CASSLRVGDGYTF. The CDR3 coding sequence is TGTGCCAGCAGCTTAAGGGTTGGAGATGGCTACACCTTC.

This clonotype was observed at least ten times. The V call is TRBV12-3 or TRBV12-4, the J call TRBJ1-1; D is uncertain. Trimming removed 7 bases at V and 6 bases at J, with 15 bases between. The CDR3 spans 13 residues. Here the CDR3 reads CASTFLYEAEAFF. The CDR3 DNA follows: TGTGCCAGCACCTTCCTTTATGAGGCTGAAGCTTTCTTT.

The table lists this clonotype with many counts. This chain joins TRBV20-1 and TRBJ1-5; D possibly corresponds to TRBD1 (6 bases). The CDR3 runs 16 residues. Trimming cost V 4 bases and J 8 bases, with 24 bases left between them. In germline, CDR1 is DFQATT, CDR2 SNEGSKA (reference sequence). CDR3 in amino acids: CSATVGRGRVGEPQHF. The CDR3, as DNA: TGCAGTGCTACCGTCGGCAGGGGACGGGTTGGAGAGCCCCAGCATTTT.

The chain employs TRBV20-1 and TRBJ1-1, with D hard to call. This CDR3 contains 15 residues. Trimming stripped 3 bases from V and 4 bases from J, with 18 bases between. Germline V CDR1 and CDR2: DFQATT, SNEGSKA (reference sequence). The CDR3 here is CSASLGAQSATEAFF. The CDR3 DNA reads as TGCAGTGCTAGTCTAGGCGCGCAATCGGCCACTGAAGCTTTCTTT.

This clonotype was observed at least ten times. The genes are TRBV27 and TRBJ2-7, with D possibly TRBD1 on 6 matching bases. With 7 bases removed from V and 4 bases from J, the gap between germline ends came to 14 bases. The CDR3 has 13 residues. Germline CDR1 reads MNHEY; CDR2 reads SMNVEV (reference sequence). The CDR3 sequence is CASKAGTTYEQYF. As DNA, the CDR3 is TGTGCCAGCAAAGCCGGGACAACGTACGAGCAGTACTTC.

The chain is built from TRBV3-1 and TRBJ1-5; D perhaps matches TRBD1 (6 bases). The V gene lost 5 bases and the J gene lost 11 bases, with 13 bases spanning the gap. Per germline, CDR1 LGHDT and CDR2 YNNKEL (reference sequence). The CDR3 has 12 residues. CDR3 sequence reads: CASSTNEGAQHF. The CDR3 nucleotides read TGTGCCAGCAGCACAAACGAGGGGGCCCAGCATTTT.

Worth noting for this clonotype: At one boundary the junction diverges from the germline segment, which might be a read error. J is TRBJ2-2 and V is TRBV5-1; D remains unclear. Germline V lookup: CDR1 SGHRS, CDR2 YFSETQ. The CDR3 runs to 13 residues. Written as DNA, the CDR3 is TGCGCCAGCAGCTTTCAGAACATCGGGGAGCTGTTTTTT. Residues: CASSFQNIGELFF.

This clonotype was picked up a small number of times. The rearrangement uses TRBV12-3 or TRBV12-4 and TRBJ2-7; tentative D call: TRBD1 (6 bases). The V and J ends lost 2 bases and 3 bases respectively, with 11 bases between them. The CDR3 spans 14 residues. CDR3 amino acids: CASSLNGQIYEQYF. For the CDR3, the DNA is TGTGCCAGCAGTTTAAATGGACAGATCTACGAGCAGTACTTC.

This clonotype was detected many times. The chain employs TRBV15 and TRBJ2-1, with 16 positions matching TRBD2. The CDR3 contains 20 residues. Germline values: CDR1 LNHNV, CDR2 YYDKDF (reference sequence). V lost 0 bases, J lost 0 bases, and 5 bases stayed unmatched. The CDR3 DNA reads TGTGCCACCAGCAGAGAAGCGGGACTAGCGGGGGGGAGCTCCTACAATGAGCAGTTCTTC. Translated: CATSREAGLAGGSSYNEQFF.

This clonotype was observed at least ten times. The chain links TRBV13 to TRBJ2-1, with 9 bases identical to TRBD1. Germline CDR1 reads PRHDT; CDR2 reads FYEKMQ (reference sequence). This CDR3 region has 20 residues. Trimming at V came to 6 bases and at J to 0 bases, leaving 18 bases not matched to a gene. The CDR3 region has the DNA TGTGCCAGCAGACGCTCTCGGGACAGGGACACCTTGAGCTCCTACAATGAGCAGTTCTTC. Encoded protein: CASRRSRDRDTLSSYNEQFF.

V gene TRBV4-2 combines with J gene TRBJ1-2; 7 bases agree with TRBD1. The CDR3 is 14 amino acids. V shed 1 base and J 7 bases; nucleotides not matched to a gene: 6. Germline V gene sequence: CDR1 LGHNA, CDR2 YNFKEQ. The DNA for the CDR3 is TGTGCCAGCAGCCAAGTTGGGACAGACCCTGGCTACACCTTC. Its translation: CASSQVGTDPGYTF.

The chain links TRBV28 to TRBJ1-1, with no clear D. The germline V and J ends were trimmed by 4 bases and 2 bases, with 20 bases remaining between them. Per germline, CDR1 MDHEN and CDR2 SYDVKM. CDR3 length: 17 amino acids. The CDR3 reads CASSSPSYLGSNTEAFF. The DNA of the CDR3 is TGTGCCAGCAGTTCTCCTAGCTACCTCGGGTCTAACACTGAAGCTTTCTTT.

This clonotype was seen repeatedly, ten times or more. The chain has TRBV7-2 and TRBJ2-7, with D possibly TRBD1 on 6 matching bases. Trimming pared 5 bases from V and 3 bases from J, leaving 17 bases between. This CDR3 is built from 15 residues. Germline CDR1 is SGHTA and CDR2 is FQGNSA. The CDR3 DNA follows: TGTGCCAGCAGCCCGTACCGGGACACTTACTACGAGCAGTACTTC. It specifies CASSPYRDTYYEQYF.

This clonotype was detected many times. V usage is TRBV20-1 and J usage is TRBJ2-7; 7 positions match TRBD1. Looked up from germline, CDR1 is DFQATT and CDR2 is SNEGSKA (reference sequence). The CDR3 length is 14 residues. The J segment lost 1 base and the V segment lost 3 bases, leaving 6 bases of the junction unmatched. CDR3 DNA: TGCAGTGCTAGTCCGGGACAGATATCCTACGAGCAGTACTTC. Its protein is CSASPGQISYEQYF.

On this clonotype: One base away lies a much larger clone, so this may be a sequencing read error. The V call is TRBV29-1, the J call TRBJ2-5, with D unclear. Germline V gene sequence: CDR1 SQVTM, CDR2 ANQGSEA. CDR3 length equals 13 residues. CDR3 nucleotide sequence: TGCAGCGTTGACAGCCCCTTAGGAGAGAGCCAGTACTTC. As protein: CSVDSPLGESQYF.

This clonotype came up a few times. The rearrangement uses TRBV15 and TRBJ2-2; TRBD2 matches at 7 bases. The CDR3 length is 15 residues. V gave up 8 bases and J gave up 3 bases; unmatched junction bases: 9. The germline CDR1 and CDR2 sequences are LNHNV and YYDKDF (reference sequence). CDR3 sequence reads: CATGVASGYTGELFF. CDR3 coding DNA: TGTGCCACCGGCGTGGCTAGCGGATACACCGGGGAGCTGTTTTTT.

This sequence joins TRBV3-1 and TRBJ2-7, with 8 positions matching TRBD2. Germline CDR1 and CDR2: LGHDT and YNNKEL (reference sequence). There are 16 residues in the CDR3. Trimming took 5 bases from V and 1 from J; bases not matched to a gene: 10. The CDR3 sequence: CASSSTAGGPSYEQYF. The CDR3 DNA reads TGTGCCAGCAGCTCAACCGCGGGGGGCCCTTCCTACGAGCAGTACTTC.

The chain has TRBV30 and TRBJ1-2; D gene ambiguous. This CDR3 has 14 amino acids. In germline, CDR1 is GTSNPN, CDR2 SVGIG (reference sequence). Deletions cut 0 bases from V and 4 bases from J, with 12 bases between. The CDR3 DNA reads TGTGCCTGGAGTGTACTGTCCGCCCCCTATGGCTACACCTTC. This sequence encodes CAWSVLSAPYGYTF.

The table lists this clonotype with a few counts. V usage is TRBV11-2 and J usage is TRBJ2-5; D not certain. CDR1 is SGHAT and CDR2 is FQNNGV in the germline V gene. V lost 0 bases, J lost 3 bases, and 20 bases lay in between. The CDR3 covers 18 residues. The CDR3, as DNA: TGTGCCAGCAGCTTAGATCTCCTCCCCCCGGAAGGTGAAGAGACCCAGTACTTC. Translated: CASSLDLLPPEGEETQYF.

Worth noting for this clonotype: This may stem from a read error, because a much larger clone lies one nucleotide away. The rearrangement links TRBV6-2 or TRBV6-3 to TRBJ1-2; D is undetermined. There are 15 residues in the CDR3. V was shortened by 6 bases and J by 6 bases, with 20 bases between the two germline ends. CDR1 and CDR2 from the germline V gene are MNHEY and SVGEGT. CDR3 DNA sequence: TGTGCCAGCAGCCAACAGAGGATTGATTACAATGGCTACACCTTC. Its protein is CASSQQRIDYNGYTF.

The sample holds many counts of this clonotype. The V call is TRBV5-1, the J call TRBJ1-1; TRBD1 agrees at 7 bases. Looked up from germline, CDR1 is SGHRS and CDR2 is YFSETQ. This CDR3 contains 14 residues. Losses at the gene ends were 3 bases for V and 4 bases for J; bases not matched to a gene: 6. The CDR3 here is CASSYQTGSTEAFF. CDR3 nucleotide sequence: TGCGCCAGCAGCTACCAGACAGGGAGCACTGAAGCTTTCTTT.

This clonotype has a count of ten or more. The V gene is TRBV28, the J gene TRBJ1-2; D is unclear. The V gene's germline CDR1 is MDHEN and CDR2 SYDVKM. This CDR3 spans 13 amino acids. Deletions cut 3 bases from V and 4 bases from J, with 9 bases between. As DNA, the CDR3 is TGTGCCAGCAGTTTTGGGGTAGCCTATGGCTACACCTTC. Protein: CASSFGVAYGYTF.

The CDR3 here is CASRRQGGSYEQYF. The CDR3 nucleotides are TGTGCCAGCAGGCGACAGGGGGGCTCCTACGAGCAGTACTTC. This chain uses TRBV28 with TRBJ2-7; 9 nucleotides agree with TRBD1. Trimming cost V 6 bases and J 0 bases; bases outside gene matches: 3. This CDR3 region has 14 residues. The V gene's germline CDR1 is MDHEN and CDR2 SYDVKM. Full variable domain (rest looked up from reference TRBV28 and TRBJ2-7): DVKVTQSSRYLVKRTGEKVFLECVQDMDHENMFWYRQDPGLGLRLIYFSYDVKMKEKGDIPEGYSVSREKKERFSLILESASTNQTSMYLCASRRQGGSYEQYFGPGTRLTVT.

This clonotype was detected ten times or more. The V call is TRBV7-3, the J call TRBJ2-1; 7 bases are a match to TRBD2. Trimming at V came to 3 bases and at J to 8 bases, leaving 10 bases not matched to a gene. CDR1 is SGHTA and CDR2 is FQGTGA in the germline V gene. CDR3 length equals 15 residues. The CDR3 DNA is TGTGCCAGCAGCTTCAGCCCGACTAGCCTCGATGAGCAGTTCTTC. As protein: CASSFSPTSLDEQFF. Full variable domain (missing parts from reference TRBV7-3 and TRBJ2-1): GAGVSQTPSNKVTEKGKYVELRCDPISGHTALYWYRQSLGQGPEFLIYFQGTGAADDSGLPNDRFFAVRPEGSVSTLKIQRTERGDSAVYLCASSFSPTSLDEQFFGPGTRLTVL.

V usage is TRBV7-2 and J usage is TRBJ1-2; no reliable D call. The germline gives CDR1 SGHTA, CDR2 FQGNSA. Trimming pared 5 bases from V and 3 bases from J, leaving 10 bases between. The CDR3 has 13 residues. DNA for the CDR3: TGTGCCAGCAGCCCCAATGAGTACTATGGCTACACCTTC. Translation gives CASSPNEYYGYTF. Full variable domain (missing parts from reference TRBV7-2 and TRBJ1-2): GAGVSQSPSNKVTEKGKDVELRCDPISGHTALYWYRQSLGQGLEFLIYFQGNSAPDKSGLPSDRFSAERTGGSVSTLTIQRTQQEDSAVYLCASSPNEYYGYTFGSGTRLTVV.

This clonotype was detected many times. The chain couples TRBV12-3 or TRBV12-4 to TRBJ1-4; D is undetermined. The CDR3 sequence is 14 residues long. Trimming removed 5 bases from V and 8 bases from J, with 15 bases in between. This chain's CDR3 is CASSPGPVGEKLFF. As DNA, the CDR3 is TGTGCCAGCAGTCCCGGTCCCGTGGGAGAAAAACTGTTTTTT.

Ten or more counts support this clonotype. The chain has TRBV5-1 and TRBJ2-2; the match to TRBD1 covers 9 bases. Germline trimming cut 4 bases from V and 4 bases from J; bases unmatched to any gene: 14. CDR3 length: 18 amino acids. Germline-derived CDR1 and CDR2 are SGHRS and YFSETQ. The CDR3 DNA sequence: TGCGCCAGCAGCCTTCTCCCCTCCGGGACAGGGACCACCGGGGAGCTGTTTTTT. This gives the protein CASSLLPSGTGTTGELFF.